These 17 T cell receptor beta chains originate from one sample sequenced in a study of T cells in narcolepsy. TCRdb keeps only in-frame clones here, not all; method: immunoSEQ multiplex PCR. The sample has roughly 38,000 clones; approximately 85% are singletons. Material: CD45RA- memory CD4+ T cells from PBMCs. These TCRs come from a human donor with narcolepsy.

V usage is TRBV5-4 and J usage is TRBJ2-5, with D maybe TRBD1 (6 bases). TRBJ2-7 matches the DNA end more closely, so the J call is doubtful. This CDR3 contains 14 residues. Germline V gene sequence: CDR1 SGHNT, CDR2 YYREEE (reference sequence). Here the CDR3 DNA reads TGTGCCAGCAGCTTTTGGGACATAAGCTACGAGCAGTACTTC. The encoded protein is CASSFWDISYEQYF.

The CDR3 region is CASSPGGTSGADTQYF. The DNA of the CDR3 is TGTGCCAGCAGCCCCGGCGGGACTAGCGGAGCAGATACGCAGTATTTT. The chain employs TRBV7-2 and TRBJ2-3; 11 positions agree with TRBD2. This CDR3 spans 16 amino acids. The V and J ends lost 5 bases and 4 bases, in that order; junction bases with no gene match: 8. Per the germline V gene, CDR1 is SGHTA and CDR2 is FQGNSA.

Comments on this clone: The same CDR3 can be traced to other DNA sequences in this sample. This rearrangement joins TRBV5-1 to TRBJ2-3, with 8 bases fitting TRBD1. The CDR3 runs 16 residues. Germline lookup yields CDR1 SGHRS and CDR2 YFSETQ. With V trimmed by 1 base and J by 5 bases, 9 bases remained unmatched. The DNA for the CDR3 is TGCGCCAGCAGCTTGTCGCCTCAGGGGGCGGTAGATACGCAGTATTTT. Residues: CASSLSPQGAVDTQYF.

This chain joins TRBV7-2 and TRBJ2-1, with D possibly being TRBD2 (5 bases). V was pared by 1 base and J by 5 bases, with 12 bases between. CDR1 and CDR2 from the germline V gene are SGHTA and FQGNSA. CDR3 length: 15 residues. CDR3 in DNA: TGTGCCAGCAGCTTAGAGCGGCTAGACAACAATGAGCAGTTCTTC. Its translation is CASSLERLDNNEQFF.

The chain recombines TRBV4-2 with TRBJ2-5; D is possibly TRBD1 or TRBD2 (6 bases each). The CDR3 loop spans 14 amino acids. Germline lookup yields CDR1 LGHNA and CDR2 YNFKEQ. Trimming removed 4 bases from V and 4 bases from J, with 13 bases in between. The CDR3 DNA reads TGTGCCAGCAGCCTCGTGGGGGGCGGAGAGACCCAGTACTTC. It codes for CASSLVGGGETQYF.

V usage is TRBV27 and J usage is TRBJ2-1; 11 nucleotides match TRBD2. Germline assignment: CDR1 MNHEY and CDR2 SMNVEV (reference sequence). V trimming: 4 bases; J trimming: 7 bases; junction bases outside the gene matches: 6. The CDR3 is 15 residues long. The CDR3 DNA is TGTGCCAGCAGTTACGGGACTAGCGGCAGTAATGAGCAGTTCTTC. Its protein product is CASSYGTSGSNEQFF.

The chain links TRBV28 to TRBJ1-2, with 7 nucleotides matching TRBD1. Per germline, CDR1 MDHEN and CDR2 SYDVKM. V lost 5 bases and J lost 5; bases outside the gene matches: 2. The CDR3 extends over 12 amino acids. CDR3 DNA sequence: TGTGCCAGCAGTACAGGGGTTTATGGCTACACCTTC. Translation: CASSTGVYGYTF.

J is TRBJ2-5 and V is TRBV9; D not certain. CDR3 length: 13 amino acids. CDR1 is SGDLS and CDR2 is YYNGEE in the germline V gene. Trimming stripped 0 bases from V and 3 bases from J, with 6 bases between. Written as DNA, the CDR3 is TGTGCCAGCAGCGTAGGCAGTGAAGAGACCCAGTACTTC. Its protein product is CASSVGSEETQYF.

The chain joins TRBV9 to TRBJ1-2, with 10 bases identical to TRBD1. The CDR3 is made up of 16 amino acids. The germline gives CDR1 SGDLS, CDR2 YYNGEE. The junction had 7 bases not matched to a gene; V was cut back by 0 bases and J by 5 bases. Here the CDR3 reads CASSVVSGTGEYGYTF. The CDR3, as DNA: TGTGCCAGCAGCGTAGTATCCGGGACAGGGGAGTATGGCTACACCTTC.

V and J are TRBV7-8 and TRBJ2-6; possible D gene TRBD1, 6 bases. CDR1 and CDR2 (germline): SGHVS, FQNEAQ. Trimming removed 5 bases from V and 2 bases from J, with 16 bases in between. This CDR3 is built from 17 residues. The CDR3 DNA is TGTGCCAGCAGCGTAACCCTTACAGGGACTGGGGCCAACGTCCTGACTTTC. Its protein product is CASSVTLTGTGANVLTF.

The rearrangement joins TRBV7-2 to TRBJ1-1; D is ambiguous. CDR1 is SGHTA, CDR2 FQGNSA, per germline. The V end was cut by 0 bases, the J end by 6 bases, with 11 bases between. This CDR3 spans 14 amino acids. The CDR3 is CASSLALGNPEAFF. In DNA, the CDR3 is TGTGCCAGCAGCTTAGCACTGGGCAACCCTGAAGCTTTCTTT.

The genes are TRBV28 and TRBJ2-7; tentatively, D is TRBD2 (7 bases). CDR3 length equals 15 residues. Trimming took off 6 bases at V and 0 bases at J, with 15 bases between the two ends. The germline CDR1 and CDR2 sequences are MDHEN and SYDVKM. As DNA, the CDR3 is TGTGCCAGCAGCTCCGGTGGGGGGGCCTCCTACGAGCAGTACTTC. Protein: CASSSGGGASYEQYF.

The J gene is TRBJ1-5, the V gene TRBV18; a possible D gene is TRBD1 (5 bases). V was pared by 4 bases and J by 0 bases, with 10 bases between. The CDR3 is 15 amino acids. In germline, CDR1 is KGHSH, CDR2 LQKENI. CDR3 bases: TGTGCCAGCTCACAACAGGCGGATAGCAATCAGCCCCAGCATTTT. Its protein product is CASSQQADSNQPQHF. The full variable domain, completed using reference TRBV18 and TRBJ1-5, is NAGVMQNPRHLVRRRGQEARLRCSPMKGHSHVYWYRQLPEEGLKFMVYLQKENIIDESGMPKERFSAEFPKEGPSILRIQQVVRGDSAAYFCASSQQADSNQPQHFGDGTRLSIL.

The V call is TRBV5-1, the J call TRBJ1-2, with 10 bases lining up with TRBD1. The germline CDR1 and CDR2 sequences are SGHRS and YFSETQ. This CDR3 region has 13 residues. Losses at the gene ends were 5 bases for V and 5 bases for J; bases not matched to a gene: 3. DNA for the CDR3: TGCGCCAGCAGACAGGGACAGGGGTATGGCTACACCTTC. Translating it yields CASRQGQGYGYTF.

The V call is TRBV30, the J call TRBJ2-3; 12 nucleotides match TRBD2. With 0 bases clipped from V and 6 bases from J, the junction kept 7 bases outside the gene matches. The CDR3 contains 16 residues. CDR1 and CDR2 from the germline V gene are GTSNPN and SVGIG (reference sequence). CDR3 protein: CAWSVGLAGGLDTQYF. The CDR3 nucleotides read TGTGCCTGGAGTGTAGGGCTAGCGGGGGGGCTGGATACGCAGTATTTT.

V is TRBV11-2 and J is TRBJ2-7; a weak D match, TRBD1 (6 bases). There are 13 residues in the CDR3. Trimming took 2 bases from V and 2 from J, leaving 7 bases between them. Germline V gives CDR1 SGHAT, CDR2 FQNNGV. The CDR3 region has the DNA TGTGCCAGCAGCTTACGGACAGCCTACGAGCAGTACTTC. Residues: CASSLRTAYEQYF.

The J gene is TRBJ1-1, the V gene TRBV6-1, with D uncertain. The CDR3 spans 13 residues. CDR1 is MNHNS and CDR2 is SASEGT in the germline V gene. Trimming removed 4 bases at V and 11 bases at J, with 17 bases between. The DNA of the CDR3 is TGTGCCAGCAGTGTCGCTTTAACAGAAGCGGCTTTCTTT. It is translated as CASSVALTEAAFF.